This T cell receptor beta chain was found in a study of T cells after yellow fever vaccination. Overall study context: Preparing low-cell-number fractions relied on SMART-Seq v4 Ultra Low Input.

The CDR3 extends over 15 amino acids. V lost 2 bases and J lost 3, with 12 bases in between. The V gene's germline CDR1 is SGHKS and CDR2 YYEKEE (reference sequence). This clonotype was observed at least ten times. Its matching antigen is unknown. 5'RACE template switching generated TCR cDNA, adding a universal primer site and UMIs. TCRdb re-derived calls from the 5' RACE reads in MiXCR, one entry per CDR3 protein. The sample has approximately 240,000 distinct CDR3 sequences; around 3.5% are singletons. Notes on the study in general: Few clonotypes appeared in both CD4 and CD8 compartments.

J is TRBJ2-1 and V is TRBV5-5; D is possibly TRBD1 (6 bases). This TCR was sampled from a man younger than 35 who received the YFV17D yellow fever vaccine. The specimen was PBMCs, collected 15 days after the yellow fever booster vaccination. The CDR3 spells CASSFVGANYNEQFF. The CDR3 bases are TGTGCCAGCAGCTTTGTGGGGGCCAACTACAATGAGCAGTTCTTC.